This TCR beta chain originates from a study of metastatic and nonmetastatic thyroid tumors. About the research overall: Blood and tumor or nodule tissue repertoires from malignant and benign thyroid patients were compared.

In the original analysis: To classify distant metastasis in papillary thyroid cancer, a model was built from CDR3 differences across clinicopathological groups. TCRdb re-clonotyped the PCR reads via MiXCR. The V and J calls and clone size are TCRdb's, not the authors'. The sample holds around 53,000 clones, 20% to 25% seen once. This clone was seen many times. The antigen is unknown. Each patient went into thyroid surgery without having received any treatment. There are 16 residues in the CDR3. V lost 3 bases and J lost 3, with 14 bases in between. In germline, CDR1 is MGHRA, CDR2 YSYEKL. General study findings and limits: Relative to benign nodules, malignant thyroid tumors were reportedly characterized by significantly elevated TCR beta diversity in blood and tumor.

The V and J genes are TRBV4-1 and TRBJ2-2; D tentatively reads TRBD1 or TRBD2 (5 bases each). The sample taken for sequencing was blood. The clonotype originates from a female donor with papillary thyroid cancer or a benign thyroid nodule (not recorded which). Some clones in this sample may be carry-over from other donors' samples. For the CDR3, the DNA is TGCGCCAGCAGCCACCTCCTGAGGGGCCACACCGGGGAGCTGTTTTTT. The encoded protein is CASSHLLRGHTGELFF.